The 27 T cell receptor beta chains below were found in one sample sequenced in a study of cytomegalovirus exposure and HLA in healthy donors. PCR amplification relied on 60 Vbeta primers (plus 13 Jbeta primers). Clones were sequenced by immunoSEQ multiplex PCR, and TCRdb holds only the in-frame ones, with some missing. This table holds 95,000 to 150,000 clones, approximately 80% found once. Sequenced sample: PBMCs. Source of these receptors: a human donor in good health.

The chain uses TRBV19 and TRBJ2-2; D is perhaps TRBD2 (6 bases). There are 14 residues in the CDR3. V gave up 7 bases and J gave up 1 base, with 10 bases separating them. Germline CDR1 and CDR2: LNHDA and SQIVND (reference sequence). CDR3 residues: CASKERVNTGELFF. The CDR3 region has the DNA TGTGCCAGTAAGGAGCGGGTGAACACCGGGGAGCTGTTTTTT. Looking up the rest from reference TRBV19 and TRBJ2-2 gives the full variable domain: DGGITQSPKYLFRKEGQNVTLSCEQNLNHDAMYWYRQDPGQGLRLIYYSQIVNDFQKGDIAEGYSVSREKKESFPLTVTSAQKNPTAFYLCASKERVNTGELFFGEGSRLTVL.

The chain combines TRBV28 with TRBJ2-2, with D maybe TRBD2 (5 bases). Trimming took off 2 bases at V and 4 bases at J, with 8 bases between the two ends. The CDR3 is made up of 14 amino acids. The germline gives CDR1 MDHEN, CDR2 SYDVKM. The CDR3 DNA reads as TGTGCCAGCAGTTTAGAGCGGATCACCGGGGAGCTGTTTTTT. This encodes CASSLERITGELFF.

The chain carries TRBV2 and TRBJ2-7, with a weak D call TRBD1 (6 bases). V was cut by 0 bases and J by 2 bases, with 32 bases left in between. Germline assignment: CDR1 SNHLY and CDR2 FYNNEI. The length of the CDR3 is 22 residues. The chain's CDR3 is CASSEALRGFRDTTMNAYEQYF. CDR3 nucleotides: TGTGCCAGCAGTGAAGCGCTTCGGGGATTTCGGGACACCACAATGAACGCCTACGAGCAGTACTTC.

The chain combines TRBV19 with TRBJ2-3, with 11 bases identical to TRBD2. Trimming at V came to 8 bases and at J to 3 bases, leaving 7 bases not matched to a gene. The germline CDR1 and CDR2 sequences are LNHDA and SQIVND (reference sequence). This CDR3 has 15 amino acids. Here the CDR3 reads CASESGTSGTDTQYF. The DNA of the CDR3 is TGTGCCAGTGAATCCGGGACTAGCGGAACAGATACGCAGTATTTT.

Here the CDR3 reads CASSLQFGGAYEQYF. DNA for the CDR3: TGTGCCAGCAGCTTACAGTTTGGGGGCGCCTACGAGCAGTACTTC. The gene calls are TRBV7-6 and TRBJ2-7, with D perhaps matching TRBD1 (6 bases). The V end was cut by 2 bases, the J end by 2 bases, with 13 bases between. The CDR3 sequence is 15 residues long. Germline V CDR1 and CDR2: SGHVS, FNYEAQ.

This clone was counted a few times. The chain's CDR3 is CASRKASGSGEQYF. Written as DNA, the CDR3 is TGTGCCAGCAGGAAGGCTAGCGGGAGTGGAGAGCAGTACTTC. The V call is TRBV28, the J call TRBJ2-7; 10 bases match TRBD2. Germline V gene sequence: CDR1 MDHEN, CDR2 SYDVKM. This CDR3 is 14 amino acids long. The J segment lost 7 bases and the V segment lost 6 bases, leaving 9 bases of the junction unmatched.

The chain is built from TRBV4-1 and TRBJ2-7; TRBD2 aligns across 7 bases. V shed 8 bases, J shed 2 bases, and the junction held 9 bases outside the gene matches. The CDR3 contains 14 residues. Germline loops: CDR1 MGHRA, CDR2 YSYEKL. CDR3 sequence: CASSVGEGPYEQYF. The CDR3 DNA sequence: TGCGCCAGCTCGGTGGGGGAGGGTCCCTACGAGCAGTACTTC.

The chain's CDR3 is CASSGRLAGAYEQYF. In DNA, the CDR3 is TGTGCCAGCAGCGGACGACTAGCGGGGGCCTACGAGCAGTACTTC. The V call is TRBV11-2, the J call TRBJ2-7; the match to TRBD2 covers 12 bases. Germline V lookup: CDR1 SGHAT, CDR2 FQNNGV. Trimming at V came to 5 bases and at J to 2 bases, leaving 4 bases not matched to a gene. The CDR3 spans 15 residues.

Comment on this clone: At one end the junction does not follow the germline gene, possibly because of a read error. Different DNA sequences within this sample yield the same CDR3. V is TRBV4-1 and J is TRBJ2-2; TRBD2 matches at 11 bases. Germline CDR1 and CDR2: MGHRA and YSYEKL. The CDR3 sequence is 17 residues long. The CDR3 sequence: CASSQFTSGSNTGELFF. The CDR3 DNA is TGCGCCAGCAGCCAATTTACTAGCGGGAGTAACACTGGGGAGCTGTTTTTT.

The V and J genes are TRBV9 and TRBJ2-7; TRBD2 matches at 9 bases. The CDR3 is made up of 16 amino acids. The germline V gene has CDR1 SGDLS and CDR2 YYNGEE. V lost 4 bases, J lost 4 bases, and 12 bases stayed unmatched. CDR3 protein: CASSPRMTSGTYEQYF. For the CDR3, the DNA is TGTGCCAGCAGCCCTAGGATGACTAGCGGAACTTACGAGCAGTACTTC.

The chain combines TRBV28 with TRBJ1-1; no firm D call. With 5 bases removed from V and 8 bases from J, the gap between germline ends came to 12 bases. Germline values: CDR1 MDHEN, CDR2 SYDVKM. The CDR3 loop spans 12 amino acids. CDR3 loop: CASSRGLAEAFF. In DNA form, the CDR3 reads TGTGCCAGCAGTAGAGGGCTCGCAGAAGCTTTCTTT.

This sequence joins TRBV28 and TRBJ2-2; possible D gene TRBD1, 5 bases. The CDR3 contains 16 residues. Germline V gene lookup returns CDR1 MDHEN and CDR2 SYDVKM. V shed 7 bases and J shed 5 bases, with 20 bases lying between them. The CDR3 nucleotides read TGTGCCAGCAACCCGACAGAAGGGGTCTTAACCGGGGAGCTGTTTTTT. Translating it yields CASNPTEGVLTGELFF.

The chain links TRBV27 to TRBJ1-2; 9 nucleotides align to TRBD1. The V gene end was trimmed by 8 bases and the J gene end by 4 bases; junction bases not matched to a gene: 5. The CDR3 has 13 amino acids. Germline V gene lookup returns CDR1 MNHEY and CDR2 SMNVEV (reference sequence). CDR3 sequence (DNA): TGTGCCAGCGGGACAGGGCACGGCTATGGCTACACCTTC. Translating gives CASGTGHGYGYTF.

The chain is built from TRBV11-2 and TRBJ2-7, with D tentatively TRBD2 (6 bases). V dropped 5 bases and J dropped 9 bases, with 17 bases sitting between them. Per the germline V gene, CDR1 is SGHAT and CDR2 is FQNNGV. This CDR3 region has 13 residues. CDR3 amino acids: CASSPDEVGGQYF. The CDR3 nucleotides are TGTGCCAGCAGCCCAGATGAGGTCGGGGGGCAGTACTTC.

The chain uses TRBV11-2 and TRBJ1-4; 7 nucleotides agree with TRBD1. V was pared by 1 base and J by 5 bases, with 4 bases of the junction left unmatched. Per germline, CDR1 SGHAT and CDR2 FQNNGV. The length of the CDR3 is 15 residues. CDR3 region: CASSLGGTANEKLFF. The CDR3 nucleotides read TGTGCCAGCAGCTTAGGTGGGACAGCAAATGAAAAACTGTTTTTT.

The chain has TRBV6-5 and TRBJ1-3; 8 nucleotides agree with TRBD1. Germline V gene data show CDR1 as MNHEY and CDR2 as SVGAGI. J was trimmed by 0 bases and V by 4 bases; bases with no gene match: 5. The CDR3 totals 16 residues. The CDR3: CASSWGQASSGNTIYF. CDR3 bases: TGTGCCAGCAGTTGGGGACAGGCCAGCTCTGGAAACACCATATATTTT.

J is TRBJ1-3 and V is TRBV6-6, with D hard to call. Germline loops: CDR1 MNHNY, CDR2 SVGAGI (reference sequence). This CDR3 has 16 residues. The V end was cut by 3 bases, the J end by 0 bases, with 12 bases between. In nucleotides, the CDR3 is TGTGCCAGCAGTTATCGTCGGGAGAGCTCTGGAAACACCATATATTTT. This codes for CASSYRRESSGNTIYF.

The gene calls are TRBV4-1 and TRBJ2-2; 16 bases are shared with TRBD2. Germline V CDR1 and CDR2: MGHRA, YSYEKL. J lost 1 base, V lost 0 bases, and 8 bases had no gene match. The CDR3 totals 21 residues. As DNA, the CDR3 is TGCGCCAGCAGCCAAGATCGTGGGACTAGCGGGAGGGCCGGGAACACCGGGGAGCTGTTTTTT. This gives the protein CASSQDRGTSGRAGNTGELFF.

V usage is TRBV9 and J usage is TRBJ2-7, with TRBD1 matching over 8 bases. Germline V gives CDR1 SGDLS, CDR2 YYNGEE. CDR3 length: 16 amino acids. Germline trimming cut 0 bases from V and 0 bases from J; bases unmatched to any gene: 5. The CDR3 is CASSVATGQDSYEQYF. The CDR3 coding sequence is TGTGCCAGCAGCGTAGCTACGGGACAGGACTCCTACGAGCAGTACTTC. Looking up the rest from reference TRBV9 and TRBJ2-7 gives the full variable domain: DSGVTQTPKHLITATGQRVTLRCSPRSGDLSVYWYQQSLDQGLQFLIQYYNGEERAKGNILERFSAQQFPDLHSELNLSSLELGDSALYFCASSVATGQDSYEQYFGPGTRLTVT.

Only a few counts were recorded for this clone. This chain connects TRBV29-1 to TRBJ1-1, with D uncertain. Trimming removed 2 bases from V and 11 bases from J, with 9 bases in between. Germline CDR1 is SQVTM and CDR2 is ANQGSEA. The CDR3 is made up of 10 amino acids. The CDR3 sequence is CSVEYDGAFF. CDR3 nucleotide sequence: TGCAGCGTTGAATATGATGGCGCTTTCTTT.

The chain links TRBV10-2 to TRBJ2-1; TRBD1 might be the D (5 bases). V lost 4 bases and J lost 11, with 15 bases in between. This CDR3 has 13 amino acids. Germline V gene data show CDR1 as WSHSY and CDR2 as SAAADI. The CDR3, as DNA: TGCGCCAGCAGTGTAGGCAGGGTGTATAAGCAGTTCTTC. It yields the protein CASSVGRVYKQFF.

Written as DNA, the CDR3 is TGTGCCAGCAGCGCCGATTTTCCCAGGGGATTTAGCAATCAGCCCCAGCATTTT. This codes for CASSADFPRGFSNQPQHF. The chain employs TRBV5-8 and TRBJ1-5; weak D call: TRBD1 (6 bases). The germline gives CDR1 SGHTS, CDR2 YDEGEE. The length of the CDR3 is 18 residues. The V gene lost 4 bases and the J gene lost 0 bases, with 20 bases spanning the gap.

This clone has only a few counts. CDR3 amino acids: CASSPRQVQETQYF. CDR3 sequence (DNA): TGTGCCAGCTCGCCTCGACAGGTCCAAGAGACCCAGTACTTC. The rearrangement links TRBV18 to TRBJ2-5, with TRBD1 as a possible D gene (6 bases). V shed 6 bases and J shed 1 base, with 12 bases lying between them. Germline lookup yields CDR1 KGHSH and CDR2 LQKENI. The CDR3 is 14 residues long.

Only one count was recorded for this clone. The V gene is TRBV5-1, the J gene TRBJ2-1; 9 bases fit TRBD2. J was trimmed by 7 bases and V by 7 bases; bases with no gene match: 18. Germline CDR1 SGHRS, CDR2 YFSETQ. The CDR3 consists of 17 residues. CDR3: CASSRIAAGGSQNEQFF. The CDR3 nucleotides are TGCGCCAGCTCTAGAATTGCAGCGGGAGGTAGTCAAAATGAGCAGTTCTTC.

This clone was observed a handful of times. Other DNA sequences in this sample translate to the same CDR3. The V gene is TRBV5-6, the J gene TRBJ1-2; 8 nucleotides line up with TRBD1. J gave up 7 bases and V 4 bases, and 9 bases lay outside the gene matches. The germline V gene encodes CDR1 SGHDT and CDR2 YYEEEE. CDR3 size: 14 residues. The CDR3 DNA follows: TGTGCCAGCAGCCTAGGACAGGGAGGACGTGGCTACACCTTC. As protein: CASSLGQGGRGYTF. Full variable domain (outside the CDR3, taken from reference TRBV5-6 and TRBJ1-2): DAGVTQSPTHLIKTRGQQVTLRCSPKSGHDTVSWYQQALGQGPQFIFQYYEEEERQRGNFPDRFSGHQFPNYSSELNVNALLLGDSALYLCASSLGQGGRGYTFGSGTRLTVV.

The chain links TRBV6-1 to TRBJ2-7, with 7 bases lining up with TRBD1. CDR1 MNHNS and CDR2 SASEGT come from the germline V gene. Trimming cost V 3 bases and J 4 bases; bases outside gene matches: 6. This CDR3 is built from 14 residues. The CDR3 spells CASSDSRGTYEQYF. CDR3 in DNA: TGTGCCAGCAGTGATTCCAGGGGGACGTACGAGCAGTACTTC.

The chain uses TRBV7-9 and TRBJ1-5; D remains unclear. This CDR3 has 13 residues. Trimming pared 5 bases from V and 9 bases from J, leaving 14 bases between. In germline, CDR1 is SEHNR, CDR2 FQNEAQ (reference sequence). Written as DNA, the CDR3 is TGTGCCAGCAGCACCGGGATCCGGAGGCCCCAGCATTTT. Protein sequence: CASSTGIRRPQHF.